This T cell receptor beta chain was recorded in a study of T cell responses to AZD1222 COVID-19 vaccine (dated by TCRdb to about 2021). Concerning the study at large: A total of 233 trial participants underwent TCR sequencing, of whom about 200 received two doses of AZD1222 and around 25 received two doses of the MenACWY control vaccine. Trial participants were enrolled into age subgroups of 18-55, 56-69 and 70-plus years, which contained around 140, 26 and 57 TCR-sequenced participants, respectively.

The time point label, as the study defines it: about 28 days (+/-7) after the second vaccine dose. Per the publication, the treatment or condition label means: meningococcal conjugate vaccine given as trial control. Vaccinee samples were obtained from the UK trials COV001 and COV002, which included a single-blind randomized controlled phase 2/3 trial of AZD1222 (ChAdOx1 nCoV-19) in healthy adults. Trial participant PBMC samples were collected at day 0 and day 28 after the second dose for TCRbeta chain sequencing. Comment on this clone: The antigen this receptor binds is unknown. Base qualities are not at hand, and no much larger clone is one base apart.

The CDR3 numbers 13 residues from cysteine through phenylalanine. The kept DNA is CDR3 alone, 39 bases in frame from the first base. Looking up the germline V gene yields CDR1 KGHDR and CDR2 SFDVKD. V loses 12 bases of germline sequence and J loses 3 bases, and the interval between the two ends is 17 bases. The CDR3 regions of human TCRbeta chains were analyzed by immunosequencing. In the paper's pipeline: Repertoire TCRs were checked for matches against a reference library of SARS-CoV-2-specific TCRs that had been generated using the MIRA antigen-specificity platform. Breadth was defined as the fraction of unique TCRs that were SARS-CoV-2-associated, and depth was defined as the fraction of total T cells that were SARS-CoV-2-associated. Each spike-specific TCR was assigned to its reactive spike region and to a CD4 or CD8 class using the MIRA data. Log10-transformed breadth and depth values were compared by one-way ANOVA with Sidak's multiple comparisons tests. TCRdb carries this immuneACCESS record with in-frame sequences only. Its versions omit some clonotypes, under half of them owing to an unresolved V gene in the studies checked, with the rest unexplained. The DNA gave D and trimming, while V, J and clone size come from that table. For this sample there are approximately 180,000 clones; about nine tenths appear just once. Jointly, the top ten make up about 4.3% of the sample.

Study-level results and caveats: Vaccine-associated CD4 TCRs spanned the whole spike protein, with dominant responses in regions 160-218 and 743-854. No day 14 peak-response samples were available, so repertoires were characterized only after the peak T cell response. Participants were mostly white British, with more females than males. The authors suggested clonal diversity may have been underestimated. The 56-69-year group was small, and its depth increase did not reach significance, likely because of low power. Reportedly, almost half of the unique spike-specific TCRs recognized epitopes lying outside the regions that are mutated in the B.1.351 and B.1.1.7 variants. Only six AZD1222 recipients were SARS-CoV-2 seropositive at baseline, limiting conclusions about previously exposed vaccinees. After two AZD1222 doses, spike-specific TCR breadth and depth were significantly higher than at day 0 and than in MenACWY recipients.

This TCR derives from an adult who received the MenACWY meningococcal vaccine as a control. The specimen was peripheral blood, collected 28 days after the second dose of the MenACWY control vaccine. The chain employs TRBV24-1 and TRBJ2-7; the D gene cannot be resolved beyond TRBD1 or TRBD2, each matching 5 bases. The DNA reads TGTGCCGCCGACCAGAGGGGAAACTACGAGCAGTACTTC. Protein translation: CAADQRGNYEQYF.